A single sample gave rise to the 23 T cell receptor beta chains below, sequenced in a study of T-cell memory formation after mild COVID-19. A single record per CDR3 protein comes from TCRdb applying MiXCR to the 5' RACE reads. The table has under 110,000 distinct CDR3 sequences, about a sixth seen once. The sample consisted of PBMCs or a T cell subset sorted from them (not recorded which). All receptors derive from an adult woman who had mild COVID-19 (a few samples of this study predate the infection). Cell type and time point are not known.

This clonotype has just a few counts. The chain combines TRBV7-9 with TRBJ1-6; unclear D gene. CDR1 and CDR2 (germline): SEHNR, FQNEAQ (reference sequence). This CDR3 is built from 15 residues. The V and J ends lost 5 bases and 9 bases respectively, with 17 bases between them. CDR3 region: CASSPPQSPGSPLHF. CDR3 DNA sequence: TGTGCCAGCAGCCCCCCTCAGAGCCCCGGTTCACCCCTCCACTTT.

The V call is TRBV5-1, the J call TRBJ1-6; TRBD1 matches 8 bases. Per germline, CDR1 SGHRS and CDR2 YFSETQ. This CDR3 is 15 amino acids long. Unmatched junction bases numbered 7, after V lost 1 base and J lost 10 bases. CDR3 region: CASSLLQGAGSPLHF. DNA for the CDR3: TGCGCCAGCAGCTTGTTGCAGGGGGCGGGCTCACCCCTCCACTTT.

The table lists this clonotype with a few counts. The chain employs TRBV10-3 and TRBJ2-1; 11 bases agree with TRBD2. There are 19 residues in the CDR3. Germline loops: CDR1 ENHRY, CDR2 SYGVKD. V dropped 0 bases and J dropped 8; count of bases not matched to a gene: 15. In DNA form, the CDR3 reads TGTGCCATCAGTGAGTCGATCAGGCTAGCGGGGGGTGGACCCCATGAGCAGTTCTTC. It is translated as CAISESIRLAGGGPHEQFF.

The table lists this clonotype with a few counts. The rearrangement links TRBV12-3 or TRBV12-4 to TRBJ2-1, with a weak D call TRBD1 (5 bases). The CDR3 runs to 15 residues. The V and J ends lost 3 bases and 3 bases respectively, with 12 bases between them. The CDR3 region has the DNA TGTGCCAGCAGTTTCTCTAGGGGCGTCTACAATGAGCAGTTCTTC. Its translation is CASSFSRGVYNEQFF.

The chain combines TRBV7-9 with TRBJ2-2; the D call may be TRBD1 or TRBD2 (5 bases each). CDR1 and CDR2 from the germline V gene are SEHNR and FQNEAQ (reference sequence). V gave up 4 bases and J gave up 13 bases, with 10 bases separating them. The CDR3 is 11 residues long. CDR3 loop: CASSSEDTLFF. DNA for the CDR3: TGTGCCAGCAGCTCGGAGGACACGCTGTTTTTT.

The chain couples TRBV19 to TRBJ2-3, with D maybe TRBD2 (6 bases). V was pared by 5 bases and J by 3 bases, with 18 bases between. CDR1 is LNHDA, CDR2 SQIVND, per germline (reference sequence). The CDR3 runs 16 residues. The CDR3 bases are TGTGCCAGTAGTCCCACCACTAGCTACGAGACAGATACGCAGTATTTT. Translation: CASSPTTSYETDTQYF.

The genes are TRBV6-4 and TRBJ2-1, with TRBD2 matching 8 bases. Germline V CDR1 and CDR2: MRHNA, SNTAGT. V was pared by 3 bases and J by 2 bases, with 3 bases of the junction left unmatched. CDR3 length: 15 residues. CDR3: CASSEAGGPYNEQFF. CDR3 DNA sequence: TGTGCCAGCAGTGAGGCGGGGGGCCCCTACAATGAGCAGTTCTTC.

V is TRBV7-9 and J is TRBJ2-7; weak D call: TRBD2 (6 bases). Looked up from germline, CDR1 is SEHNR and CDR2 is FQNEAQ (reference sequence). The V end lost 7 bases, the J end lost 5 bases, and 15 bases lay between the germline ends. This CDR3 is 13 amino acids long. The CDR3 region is CASKPGLGDEQYF. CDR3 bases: TGTGCCAGCAAACCGGGACTGGGGGACGAGCAGTACTTC.

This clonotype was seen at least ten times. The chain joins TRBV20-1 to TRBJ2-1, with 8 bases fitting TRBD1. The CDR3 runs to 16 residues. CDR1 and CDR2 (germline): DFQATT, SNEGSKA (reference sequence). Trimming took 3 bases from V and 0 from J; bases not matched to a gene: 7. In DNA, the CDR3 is TGCAGTGCTAGGCAAACAGGGGGAAGCTCCTACAATGAGCAGTTCTTC. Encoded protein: CSARQTGGSSYNEQFF.

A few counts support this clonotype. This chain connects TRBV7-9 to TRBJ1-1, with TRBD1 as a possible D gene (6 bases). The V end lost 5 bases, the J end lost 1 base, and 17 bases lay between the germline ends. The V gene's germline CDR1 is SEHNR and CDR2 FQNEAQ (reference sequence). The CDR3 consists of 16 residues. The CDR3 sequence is CASSPVGGATNTEAFF. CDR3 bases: TGTGCCAGCAGCCCCGTGGGGGGGGCAACGAACACTGAAGCTTTCTTT.

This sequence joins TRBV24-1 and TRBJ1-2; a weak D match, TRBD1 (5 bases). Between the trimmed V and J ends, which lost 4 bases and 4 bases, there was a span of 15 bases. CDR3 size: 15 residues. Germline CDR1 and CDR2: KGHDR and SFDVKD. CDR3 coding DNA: TGTGCCACCAGTGACGACTCGGGACGAATCTATGGCTACACCTTC. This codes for CATSDDSGRIYGYTF.

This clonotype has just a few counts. This CDR3 is CASSPHPDEQYF. CDR3 sequence (DNA): TGTGCCAGCAGCCCTCACCCTGACGAGCAGTACTTC. The rearrangement uses TRBV11-2 and TRBJ2-7; D unclear. V was trimmed by 5 bases and J by 5 bases, leaving 10 bases between them. Germline V gives CDR1 SGHAT, CDR2 FQNNGV. This CDR3 spans 12 amino acids.

In DNA, the CDR3 is TGTGCCAGCAGTTTAACCAGGGGTAGCACAGATACGCAGTATTTT. Translating it yields CASSLTRGSTDTQYF. This sequence joins TRBV6-5 and TRBJ2-3, with D perhaps matching TRBD1 (6 bases). Germline CDR1 and CDR2: MNHEY and SVGAGI. This CDR3 has 15 residues. V was shortened by 4 bases and J by 0 bases, with 11 bases between the two germline ends.

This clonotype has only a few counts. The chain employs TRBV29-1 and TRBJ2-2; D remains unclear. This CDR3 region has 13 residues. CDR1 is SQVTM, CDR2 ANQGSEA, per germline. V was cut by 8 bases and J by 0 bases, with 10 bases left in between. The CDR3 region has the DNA TGCAGCTTAGTGACGGCGAACACCGGGGAGCTGTTTTTT. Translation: CSLVTANTGELFF.

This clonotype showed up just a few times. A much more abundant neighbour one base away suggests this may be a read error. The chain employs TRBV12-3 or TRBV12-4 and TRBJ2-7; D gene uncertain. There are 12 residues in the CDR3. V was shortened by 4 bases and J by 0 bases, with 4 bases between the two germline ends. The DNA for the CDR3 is TGTGCCAGCAGTTCAAACTCCTACGAGCAGTACTTC. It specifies CASSSNSYEQYF.

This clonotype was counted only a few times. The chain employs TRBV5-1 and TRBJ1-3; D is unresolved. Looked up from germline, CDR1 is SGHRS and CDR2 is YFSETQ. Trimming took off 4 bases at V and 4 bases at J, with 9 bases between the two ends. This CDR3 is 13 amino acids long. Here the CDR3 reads CASSPEAGNTIYF. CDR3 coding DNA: TGCGCCAGCAGCCCCGAGGCCGGAAACACCATATATTTT.

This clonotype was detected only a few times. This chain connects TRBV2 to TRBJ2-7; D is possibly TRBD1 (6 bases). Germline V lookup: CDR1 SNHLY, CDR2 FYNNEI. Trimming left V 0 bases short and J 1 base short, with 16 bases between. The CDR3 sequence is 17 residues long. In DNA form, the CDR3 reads TGTGCCAGCAGTGAAGCGGTCCCATGGACAGCGTCCTACGAGCAGTACTTC. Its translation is CASSEAVPWTASYEQYF.

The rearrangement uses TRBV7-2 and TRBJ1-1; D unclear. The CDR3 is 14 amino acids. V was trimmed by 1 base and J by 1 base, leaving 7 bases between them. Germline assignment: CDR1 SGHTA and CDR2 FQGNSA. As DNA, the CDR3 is TGTGCCAGCAGCTTAGAGGTAGGGAACACTGAAGCTTTCTTT. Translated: CASSLEVGNTEAFF.

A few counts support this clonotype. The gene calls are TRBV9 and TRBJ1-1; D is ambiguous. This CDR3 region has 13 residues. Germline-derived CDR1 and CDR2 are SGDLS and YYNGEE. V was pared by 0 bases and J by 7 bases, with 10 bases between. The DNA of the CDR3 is TGTGCCAGCAGCGTAGGCGGGGATAGTGAAGCTTTCTTT. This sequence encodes CASSVGGDSEAFF.

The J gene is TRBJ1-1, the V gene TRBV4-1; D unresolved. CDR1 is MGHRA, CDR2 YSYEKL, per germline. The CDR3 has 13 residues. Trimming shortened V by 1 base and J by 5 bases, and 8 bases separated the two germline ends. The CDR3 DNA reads TGCGCCAGCAGCCAAGGGTTCGGGACTGAAGCTTTCTTT. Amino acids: CASSQGFGTEAFF.

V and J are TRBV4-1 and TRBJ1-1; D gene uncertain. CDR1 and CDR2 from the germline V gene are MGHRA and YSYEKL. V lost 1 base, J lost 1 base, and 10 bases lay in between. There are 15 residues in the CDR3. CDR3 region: CASSQVHSQNTEAFF. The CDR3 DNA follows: TGCGCCAGCAGCCAAGTACACAGCCAGAACACTGAAGCTTTCTTT.

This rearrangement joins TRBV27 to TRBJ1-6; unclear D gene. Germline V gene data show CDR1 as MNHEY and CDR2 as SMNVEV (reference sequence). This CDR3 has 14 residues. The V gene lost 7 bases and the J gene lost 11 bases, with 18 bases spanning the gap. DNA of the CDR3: TGTGCCAGCAAAGTTTTGGGAGATCGTACACCCCTCCACTTT. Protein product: CASKVLGDRTPLHF.

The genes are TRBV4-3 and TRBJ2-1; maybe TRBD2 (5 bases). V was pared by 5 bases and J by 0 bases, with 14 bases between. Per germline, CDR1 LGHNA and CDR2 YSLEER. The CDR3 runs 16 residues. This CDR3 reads CASSDLLASSYNEQFF. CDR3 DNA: TGCGCCAGCAGCGACCTATTAGCGAGCTCCTACAATGAGCAGTTCTTC.